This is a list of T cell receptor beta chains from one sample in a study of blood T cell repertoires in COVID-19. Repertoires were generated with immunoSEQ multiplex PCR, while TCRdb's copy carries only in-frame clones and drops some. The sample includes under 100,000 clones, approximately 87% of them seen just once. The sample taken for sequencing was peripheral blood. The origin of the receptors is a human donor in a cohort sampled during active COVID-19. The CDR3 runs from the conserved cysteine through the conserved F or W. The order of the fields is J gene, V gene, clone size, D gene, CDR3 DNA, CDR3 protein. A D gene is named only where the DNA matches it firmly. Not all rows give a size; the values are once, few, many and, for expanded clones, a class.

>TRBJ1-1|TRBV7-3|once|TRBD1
TGTGCCAGCAGTCCTTCAACAGGGGCATCGAACACTGAAGCTTTCTTT
CASSPSTGASNTEAFF
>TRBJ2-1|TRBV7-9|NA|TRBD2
TGTGCCAGCAGCCGGGGACTAGCGGGCGAGCAGTTCTTC
CASSRGLAGEQFF
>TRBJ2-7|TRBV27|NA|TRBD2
TGTGCCAGCAGTTTACGGCTAGCGGGCTACGAGCAGTACTTC
CASSLRLAGYEQYF
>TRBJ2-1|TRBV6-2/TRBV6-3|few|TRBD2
TGTGCCAGCAGTTACTCGGGGCTAGCGGGCCTATACAATGAGCAGTTCTTC
CASSYSGLAGLYNEQFF
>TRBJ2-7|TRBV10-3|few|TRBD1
TGTGCCATCAGTGATCTAGGACAGGGTCATAGGGAGCAGTACTTC
CAISDLGQGHREQYF
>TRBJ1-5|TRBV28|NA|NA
TGTGCCAGCACCGATGGCAGGGGAGATCAGCCCCAGCATTTT
CASTDGRGDQPQHF
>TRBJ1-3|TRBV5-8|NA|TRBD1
TGTGCCAGCAGCACAGCACGCACAGGGGGAACTGGAAACACCATATATTTT
CASSTARTGGTGNTIYF
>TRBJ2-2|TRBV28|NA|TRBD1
TGTGCCAGCAGTTTCTCGGACAGGGAAGAGCTGTTTTTT
CASSFSDREELFF
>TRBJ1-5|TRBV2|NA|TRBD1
TGTGCCAGCAGAGGACAGGGAATCGGCAATCAGCCCCAGCATTTT
CASRGQGIGNQPQHF
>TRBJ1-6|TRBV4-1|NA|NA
TGCGCCAGCAGCCAGGTTGGGGGGGGTAATTCACCCCTCCACTTT
CASSQVGGGNSPLHF
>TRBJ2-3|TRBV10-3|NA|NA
TGTGCCATCAGTGCCGGTGGACTCTTCACAGATACGCAGTATTTT
CAISAGGLFTDTQYF
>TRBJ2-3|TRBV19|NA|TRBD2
TGTGCCAGTAGCTCCAGCGGGAGGGTGACAGATACGCAGTATTTT
CASSSSGRVTDTQYF
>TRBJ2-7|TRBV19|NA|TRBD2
TGTGCCAGTAGTATTATAGCGGGAGAGAGCGAGCAGTACTTC
CASSIIAGESEQYF
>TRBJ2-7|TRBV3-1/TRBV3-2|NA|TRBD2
TGTGCCAGCAGCCAAGTGGCTAGCGGGACCAACTACGAGCAGTACTTC
CASSQVASGTNYEQYF
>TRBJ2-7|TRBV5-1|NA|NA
TGCGCCAGCAGCTTGGAGCCAATCTACGAGCAGTACTTC
CASSLEPIYEQYF
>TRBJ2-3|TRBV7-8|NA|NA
TGTGCCAGCAGCCTCAGACAGTTCTCCACAGATACGCAGTATTTT
CASSLRQFSTDTQYF
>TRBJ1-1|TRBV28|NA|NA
TGTGCCAGTTTGGGGGGGTTTACTGAAGCTTTCTTT
CASLGGFTEAFF
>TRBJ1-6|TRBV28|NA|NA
TGTGCCAGCAGTCAGGACTCTTCACCCCTCCACTTT
CASSQDSSPLHF
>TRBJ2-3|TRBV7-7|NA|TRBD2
TGTGCTAGCAGCTTAGAACTAGCGGGCGAGGATACGCAGTATTTT
CASSLELAGEDTQYF
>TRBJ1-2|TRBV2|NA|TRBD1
TGTGCCAGCAGCCGCTCGGACAGGGACTATGGCTACACCTTC
CASSRSDRDYGYTF
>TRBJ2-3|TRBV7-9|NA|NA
TGTGCCAGCAGCTCCGGCGCCAGCGGTGGGACAGATACGCAGTATTTT
CASSSGASGGTDTQYF
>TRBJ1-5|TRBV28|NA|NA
TGTGCCAGCAGTTTCTCCTCACAGGAGGGGTATCAGCCCCAGCATTTT
CASSFSSQEGYQPQHF
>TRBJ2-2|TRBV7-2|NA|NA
TGTGCCAGCAGCTCAAGGGGGACTACGAACACCGGGGAGCTGTTTTTT
CASSSRGTTNTGELFF
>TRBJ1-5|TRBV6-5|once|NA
TGTGCCAGCAGTTACGAACAGGGCAATCAGCCCCAGCATTTT
CASSYEQGNQPQHF
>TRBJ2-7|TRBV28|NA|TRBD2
TGTGCCAGCAGTTCCGGGACTAGTCTCTACGAGCAGTACTTC
CASSSGTSLYEQYF
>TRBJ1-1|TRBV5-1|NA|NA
TGCGCCAGCAGCCTTAAACAGGGCACTGAAGCTTTCTTT
CASSLKQGTEAFF
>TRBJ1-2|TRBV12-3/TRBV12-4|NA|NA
TGTGCCAGCAGTTTTACATCTAACTATGGCTACACCTTC
CASSFTSNYGYTF
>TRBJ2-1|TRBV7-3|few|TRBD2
TGTGCCAGCAGCTTAACAGTATTGCGGGGGATTCTAAACAATGAGCAGTTCTTC
CASSLTVLRGILNNEQFF
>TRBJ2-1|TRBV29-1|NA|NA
TGCAGCGTCCCTCATTTCGGGGAGTACAATGAGCAGTTCTTC
CSVPHFGEYNEQFF
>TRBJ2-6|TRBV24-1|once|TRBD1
TGTGCCACCAGTGATTCCCGGACAGGGTCCCTCTCTGGGGCCAACGTCCTGACTTTC
CATSDSRTGSLSGANVLTF
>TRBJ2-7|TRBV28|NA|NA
TGTGCCAGCACCTCCCCCAATACAGCATCCTACGAGCAGTACTTC
CASTSPNTASYEQYF
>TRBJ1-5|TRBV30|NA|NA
TGTGCCTGGAGTCGGCGGGATAGCAATCAGCCCCAGCATTTT
CAWSRRDSNQPQHF
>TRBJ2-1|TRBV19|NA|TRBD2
TGTGCCGGGGGGGGATACAATGAGCAGTTCTTC
CAGGGYNEQFF
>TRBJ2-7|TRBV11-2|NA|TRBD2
TGTGCCAGCAGCGCCCTGGGAGGGACCCGAGGGTTGGGCGAGCAGTACTTC
CASSALGGTRGLGEQYF
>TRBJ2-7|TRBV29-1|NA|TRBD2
TGCAGCGACCCACCCCCAGGGACTAGCGGAAGTGGAAGCTCCTACGAGCAGTACTTC
CSDPPPGTSGSGSSYEQYF
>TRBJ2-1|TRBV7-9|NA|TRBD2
TGTGCCAGCAGCTTAGAATCCCGACTAGCGGGAGGACGGGAGCAGTTCTTC
CASSLESRLAGGREQFF
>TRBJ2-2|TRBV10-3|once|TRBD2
TGTGCCATCAGGCCTAGCGGGAGCACCGGGGAGCTGTTTTTT
CAIRPSGSTGELFF
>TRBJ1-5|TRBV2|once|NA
TGTGCCAGCGCCGCGGGAGGGGCAGGACAGCCCCAGCATTTT
CASAAGGAGQPQHF
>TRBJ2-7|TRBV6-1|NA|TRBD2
TGTGCCAGCAGTGACCGGGGGACTAGCGGTAACTCCTACGAGCAGTACTTC
CASSDRGTSGNSYEQYF
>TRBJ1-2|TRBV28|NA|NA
TGTGCCAGCAGTTACAACGGCAGGGGCAATGGCTACACCTTC
CASSYNGRGNGYTF